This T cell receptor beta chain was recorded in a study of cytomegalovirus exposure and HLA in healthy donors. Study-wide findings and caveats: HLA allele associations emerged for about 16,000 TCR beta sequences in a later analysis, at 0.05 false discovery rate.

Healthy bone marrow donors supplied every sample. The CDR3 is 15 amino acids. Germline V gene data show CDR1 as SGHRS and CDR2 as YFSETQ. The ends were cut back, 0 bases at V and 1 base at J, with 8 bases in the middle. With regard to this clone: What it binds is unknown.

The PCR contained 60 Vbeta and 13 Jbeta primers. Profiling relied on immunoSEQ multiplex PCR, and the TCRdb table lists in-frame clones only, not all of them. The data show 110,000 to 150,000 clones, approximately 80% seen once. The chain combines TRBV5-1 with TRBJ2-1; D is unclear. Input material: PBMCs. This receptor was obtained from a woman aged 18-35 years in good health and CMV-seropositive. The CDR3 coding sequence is TGCGCCAGCAGCTTGGAACAGTCTTCCTACAATGAGCAGTTCTTC. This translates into CASSLEQSSYNEQFF.